This TCR beta chain was captured by sequencing in a study of identifying expanded T cells in peripheral blood. Whole-study results and caveats: Clone count variance between roughly two-week samples rose with total template count. Roughly 1.1 clones differed between technical replicates, versus around 16 and 19 over time.

There are 12 residues in the CDR3. Trimming cost V 3 bases and J 7 bases, with 7 bases left between them. The germline V gene has CDR1 LGHNA and CDR2 YSLEER. Collection occurred without any documented infections or immune events in donors. With regard to this clone: Its antigen remains unknown.

TCRdb keeps only in-frame clones here, not all; method: immunoSEQ multiplex PCR. The repertoire includes 120,000 or so clones, more than 80% of them detected once, and approximately 3% sits in the top ten. Source material: blood. The receptor was isolated from a person between 18 and 75 years old in good health. V gene TRBV4-3 combines with J gene TRBJ2-1; unclear D gene. The CDR3 reads CASSQRQNEQFF. CDR3 nucleotides: TGCGCCAGCAGCCAGCGTCAGAATGAGCAGTTCTTC.